Sequencing of this T cell receptor beta chain was carried out in a study of response to subunit inactivated influenza vaccine. From the RT-PCR reads, TCRdb called clonotypes with MiXCR, one entry per CDR3 protein. In the table there are 800,000 or so distinct CDR3 sequences, around 20% of which are singletons. Study-level points and caveats: Authors proposed each seasonal influenza vaccination draws in few new T cells.

This clonotype has ten or more counts. What it recognizes is unknown. The sequence was collected from a man aged 45-60 years who received an inactivated influenza vaccine. The source was PBMCs from blood, collected about 5 days after vaccination.

The DNA of the CDR3 is TGTGCCAGCTCTCTCAGTAGGGCTTCGGATGAGCAGTTCTTC. This codes for CASSLSRASDEQFF. The rearrangement uses TRBV25-1 and TRBJ2-1; D is unclear. The CDR3 consists of 14 residues. The V end lost 8 bases, the J end lost 8 bases, and 19 bases lay between the germline ends. Germline CDR1 is MGHDK and CDR2 is SYGVNS.